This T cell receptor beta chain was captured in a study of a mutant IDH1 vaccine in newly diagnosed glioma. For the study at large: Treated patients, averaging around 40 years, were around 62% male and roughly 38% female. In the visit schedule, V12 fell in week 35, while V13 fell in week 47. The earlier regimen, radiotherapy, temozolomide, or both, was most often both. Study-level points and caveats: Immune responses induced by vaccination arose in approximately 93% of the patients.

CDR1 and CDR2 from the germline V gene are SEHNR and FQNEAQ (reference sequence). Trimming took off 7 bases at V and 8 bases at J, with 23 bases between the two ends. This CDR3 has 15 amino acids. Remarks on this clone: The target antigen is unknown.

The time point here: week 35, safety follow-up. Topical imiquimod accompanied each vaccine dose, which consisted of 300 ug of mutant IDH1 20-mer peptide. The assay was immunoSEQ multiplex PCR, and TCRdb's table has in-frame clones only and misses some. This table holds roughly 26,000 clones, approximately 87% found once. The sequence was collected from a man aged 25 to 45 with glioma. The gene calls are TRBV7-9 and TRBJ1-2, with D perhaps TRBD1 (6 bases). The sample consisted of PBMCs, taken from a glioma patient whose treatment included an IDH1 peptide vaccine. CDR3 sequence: CASNPPARGVQGYTF. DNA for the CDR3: TGTGCCAGCAACCCGCCCGCCAGGGGAGTGCAAGGCTACACCTTC.